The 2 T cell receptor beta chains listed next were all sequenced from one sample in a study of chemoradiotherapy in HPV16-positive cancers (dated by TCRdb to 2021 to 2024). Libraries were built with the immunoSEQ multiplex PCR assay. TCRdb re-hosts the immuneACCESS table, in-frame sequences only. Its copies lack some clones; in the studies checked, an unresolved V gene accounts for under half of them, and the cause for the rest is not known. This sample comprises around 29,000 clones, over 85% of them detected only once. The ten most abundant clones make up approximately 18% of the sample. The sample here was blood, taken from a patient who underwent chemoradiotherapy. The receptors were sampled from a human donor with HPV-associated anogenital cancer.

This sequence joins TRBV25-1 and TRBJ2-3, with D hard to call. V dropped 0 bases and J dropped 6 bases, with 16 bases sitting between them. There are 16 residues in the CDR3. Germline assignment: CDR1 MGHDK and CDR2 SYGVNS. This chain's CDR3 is CASSEYPTAMGDTQYF. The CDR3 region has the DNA TGTGCCAGCAGTGAATATCCGACTGCGATGGGCGATACGCAGTATTTT.

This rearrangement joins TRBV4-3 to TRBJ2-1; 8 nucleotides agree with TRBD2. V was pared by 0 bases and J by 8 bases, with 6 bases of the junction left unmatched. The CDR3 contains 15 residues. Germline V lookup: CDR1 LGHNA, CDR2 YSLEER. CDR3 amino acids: CASSQDGAGGDEQFF. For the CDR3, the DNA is TGCGCCAGCAGCCAAGATGGGGCGGGGGGCGATGAGCAGTTCTTC.